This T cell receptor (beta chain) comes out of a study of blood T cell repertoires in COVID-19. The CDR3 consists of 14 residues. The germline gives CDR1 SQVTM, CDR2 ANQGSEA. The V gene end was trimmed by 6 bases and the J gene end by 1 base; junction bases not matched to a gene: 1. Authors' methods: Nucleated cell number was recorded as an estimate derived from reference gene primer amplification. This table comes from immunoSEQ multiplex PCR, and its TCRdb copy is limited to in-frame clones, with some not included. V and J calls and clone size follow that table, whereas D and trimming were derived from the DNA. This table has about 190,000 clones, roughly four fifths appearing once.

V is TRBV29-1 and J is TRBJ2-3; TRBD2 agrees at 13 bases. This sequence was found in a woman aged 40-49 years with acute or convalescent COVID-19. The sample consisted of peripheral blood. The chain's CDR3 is CSVGLAGGTDTQYF. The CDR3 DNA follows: TGCAGCGTCGGACTAGCGGGAGGCACAGATACGCAGTATTTT.